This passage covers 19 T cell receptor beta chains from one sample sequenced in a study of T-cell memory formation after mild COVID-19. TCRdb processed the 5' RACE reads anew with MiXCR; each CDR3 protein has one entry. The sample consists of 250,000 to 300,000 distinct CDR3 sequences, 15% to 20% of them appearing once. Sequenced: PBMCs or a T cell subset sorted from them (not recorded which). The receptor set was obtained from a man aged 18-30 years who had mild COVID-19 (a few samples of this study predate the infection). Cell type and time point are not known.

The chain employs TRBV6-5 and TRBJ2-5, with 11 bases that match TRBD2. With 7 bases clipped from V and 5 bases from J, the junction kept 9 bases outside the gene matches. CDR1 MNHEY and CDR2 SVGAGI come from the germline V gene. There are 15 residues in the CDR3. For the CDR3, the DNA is TGTGCCAGCACCGAAGGGACTAGCGGTATTGAGACCCAGTACTTC. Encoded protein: CASTEGTSGIETQYF.

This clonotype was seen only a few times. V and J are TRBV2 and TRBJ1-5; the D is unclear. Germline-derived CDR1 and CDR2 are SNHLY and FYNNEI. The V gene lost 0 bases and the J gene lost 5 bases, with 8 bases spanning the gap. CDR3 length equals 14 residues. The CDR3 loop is CASSEAALYQPQHF. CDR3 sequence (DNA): TGTGCCAGCAGTGAAGCCGCTCTATATCAGCCCCAGCATTTT.

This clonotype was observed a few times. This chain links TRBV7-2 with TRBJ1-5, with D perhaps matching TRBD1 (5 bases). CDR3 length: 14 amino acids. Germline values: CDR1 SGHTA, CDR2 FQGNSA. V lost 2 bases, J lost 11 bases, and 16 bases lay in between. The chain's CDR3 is CASSLWDPPLAQHF. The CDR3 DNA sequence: TGTGCCAGCAGCTTATGGGACCCCCCTCTGGCCCAGCATTTT.

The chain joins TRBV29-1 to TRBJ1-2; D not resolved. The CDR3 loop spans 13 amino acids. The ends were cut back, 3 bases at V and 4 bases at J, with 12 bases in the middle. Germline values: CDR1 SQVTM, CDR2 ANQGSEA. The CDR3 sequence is CSVDGGASYGYTF. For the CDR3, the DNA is TGCAGCGTTGATGGTGGAGCCAGCTATGGCTACACCTTC.

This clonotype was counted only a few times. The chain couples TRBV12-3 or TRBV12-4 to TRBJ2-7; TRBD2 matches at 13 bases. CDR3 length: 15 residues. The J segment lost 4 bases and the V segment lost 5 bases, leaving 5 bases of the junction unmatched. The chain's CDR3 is CASSARLAGGYEQYF. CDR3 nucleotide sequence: TGTGCCAGCAGTGCCCGACTAGCGGGGGGTTACGAGCAGTACTTC.

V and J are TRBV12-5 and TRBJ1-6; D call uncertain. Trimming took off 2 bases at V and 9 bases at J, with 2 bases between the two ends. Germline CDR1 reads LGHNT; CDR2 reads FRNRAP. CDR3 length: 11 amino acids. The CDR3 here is CASGLFSPLHF. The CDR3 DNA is TGTGCTAGTGGTTTGTTTTCACCCCTCCACTTT.

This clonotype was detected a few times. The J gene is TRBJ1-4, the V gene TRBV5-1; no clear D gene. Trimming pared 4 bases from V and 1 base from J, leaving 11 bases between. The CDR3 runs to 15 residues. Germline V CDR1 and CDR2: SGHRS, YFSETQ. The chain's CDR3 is CASSQEGGTNEKLFF. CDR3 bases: TGCGCCAGCAGCCAGGAGGGTGGAACTAATGAAAAACTGTTTTTT.

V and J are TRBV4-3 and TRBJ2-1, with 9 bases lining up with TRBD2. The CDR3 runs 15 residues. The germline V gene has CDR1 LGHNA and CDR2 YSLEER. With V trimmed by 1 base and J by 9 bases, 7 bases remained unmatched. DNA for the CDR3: TGCGCCAGCAGCCAAGCCCTGGGACTAGCTGGTGAGCAGTTCTTC. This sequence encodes CASSQALGLAGEQFF.

CDR3 sequence: CASSYSTGLNEQYF. CDR3 nucleotide sequence: TGTGCCAGCAGTTACTCGACAGGGCTGAACGAGCAGTACTTC. The V call is TRBV6-5, the J call TRBJ2-7, with 7 bases that match TRBD1. The germline CDR1 and CDR2 sequences are MNHEY and SVGAGI. With V trimmed by 0 bases and J by 5 bases, 4 bases remained unmatched. This CDR3 has 14 amino acids.

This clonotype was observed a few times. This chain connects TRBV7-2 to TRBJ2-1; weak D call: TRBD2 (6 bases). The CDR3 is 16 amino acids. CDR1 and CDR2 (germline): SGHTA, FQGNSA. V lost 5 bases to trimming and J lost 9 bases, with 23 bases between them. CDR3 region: CASSEVGTLEAGEQFF. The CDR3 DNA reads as TGTGCCAGCAGCGAGGTAGGGACTTTAGAGGCGGGTGAGCAGTTCTTC.

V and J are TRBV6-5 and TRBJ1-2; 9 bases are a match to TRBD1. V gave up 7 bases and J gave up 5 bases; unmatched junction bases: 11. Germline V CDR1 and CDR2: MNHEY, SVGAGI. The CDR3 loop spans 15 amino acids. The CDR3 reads CASTLLGTGRYGYTF. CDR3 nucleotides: TGTGCCAGCACCTTACTTGGGACAGGGCGGTATGGCTACACCTTC.

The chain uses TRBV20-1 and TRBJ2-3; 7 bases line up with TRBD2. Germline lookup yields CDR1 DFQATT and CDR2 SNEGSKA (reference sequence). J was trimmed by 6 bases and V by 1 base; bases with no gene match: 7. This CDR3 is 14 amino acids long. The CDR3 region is CSARAWDYQDTQYF. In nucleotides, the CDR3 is TGCAGTGCTAGAGCCTGGGACTACCAGGATACGCAGTATTTT.

This CDR3 reads CASSLSLTGGTEAFF. The CDR3 region has the DNA TGTGCCAGCAGCTTGTCTCTGACAGGGGGCACTGAAGCTTTCTTT. The gene calls are TRBV5-5 and TRBJ1-1; 9 bases line up with TRBD1. The CDR3 is made up of 15 amino acids. Trimming removed 1 base from V and 4 bases from J; junction bases left unmatched: 5. Germline V gene lookup returns CDR1 SGHKS and CDR2 YYEKEE (reference sequence). Full variable domain (rest looked up from reference TRBV5-5 and TRBJ1-1): DAGVTQSPTHLIKTRGQQVTLRCSPISGHKSVSWYQQVLGQGPQFIFQYYEKEERGRGNFPDRFSARQFPNYSSELNVNALLLGDSALYLCASSLSLTGGTEAFFGQGTRLTVV.

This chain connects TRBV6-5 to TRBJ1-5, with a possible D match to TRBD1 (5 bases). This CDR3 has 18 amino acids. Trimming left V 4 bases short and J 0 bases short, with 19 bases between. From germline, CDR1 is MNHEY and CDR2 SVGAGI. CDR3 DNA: TGTGCCAGCAGTTCCGGGACCGACACCACCTATAGCAATCAGCCCCAGCATTTT. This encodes CASSSGTDTTYSNQPQHF.

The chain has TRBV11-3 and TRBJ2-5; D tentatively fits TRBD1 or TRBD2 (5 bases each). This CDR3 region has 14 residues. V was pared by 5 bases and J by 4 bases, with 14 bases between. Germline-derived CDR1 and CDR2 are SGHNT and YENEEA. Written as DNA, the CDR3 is TGTGCCAGCAGCCAAGGGGCCCGGGGAGAGACCCAGTACTTC. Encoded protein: CASSQGARGETQYF. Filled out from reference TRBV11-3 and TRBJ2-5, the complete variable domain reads EAGVVQSPRYKIIEKKQPVAFWCNPISGHNTLYWYLQNLGQGPELLIRYENEEAVDDSQLPKDRFSAERLKGVDSTLKIQPAELGDSAVYLCASSQGARGETQYFGPGTRLLVL.

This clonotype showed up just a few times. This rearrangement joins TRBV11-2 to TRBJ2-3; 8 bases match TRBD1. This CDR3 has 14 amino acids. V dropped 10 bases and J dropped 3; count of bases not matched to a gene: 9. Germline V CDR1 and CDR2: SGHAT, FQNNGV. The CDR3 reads CAIRQGLSTDTQYF. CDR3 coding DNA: TGTGCCATCAGACAGGGGCTCTCGACAGATACGCAGTATTTT.

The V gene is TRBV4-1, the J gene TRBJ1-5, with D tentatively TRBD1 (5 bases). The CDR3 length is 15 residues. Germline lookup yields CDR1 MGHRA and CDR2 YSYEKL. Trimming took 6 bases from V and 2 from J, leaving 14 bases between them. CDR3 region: CASSTHMGGNQPQHF. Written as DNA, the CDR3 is TGCGCCAGCAGTACACATATGGGGGGCAATCAGCCCCAGCATTTT.

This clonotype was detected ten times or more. The chain's CDR3 is CASSLAGGGREKLFF. The CDR3 DNA reads TGTGCCAGCAGCTTAGCAGGGGGCGGGCGAGAAAAACTGTTTTTT. The chain links TRBV7-9 to TRBJ1-4, with 7 bases fitting TRBD1. The CDR3 is 15 residues long. The germline CDR1 and CDR2 sequences are SEHNR and FQNEAQ (reference sequence). Trimming took 0 bases from V and 8 from J; bases not matched to a gene: 6.

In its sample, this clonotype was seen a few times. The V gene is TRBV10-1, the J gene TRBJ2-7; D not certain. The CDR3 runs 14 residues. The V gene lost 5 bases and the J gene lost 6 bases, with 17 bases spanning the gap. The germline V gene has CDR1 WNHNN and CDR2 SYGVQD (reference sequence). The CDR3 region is CASSPFPDVPEQYF. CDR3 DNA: TGCGCCAGCAGTCCATTTCCGGACGTACCCGAGCAGTACTTC.